This TCR beta chain was sequenced during a study of graft-versus-host responses after intestinal transplantation (dated by TCRdb to the early 2020s). Study-level background: The transplants that recipients got were multivisceral, liver-intestinal, or isolated intestinal. Rather than being sequenced by the commercial service, samples from a few later patients were sequenced in-house on an Illumina MiSeq and processed with MiXCR. After intestinal transplantation, graft-versus-host and host-versus-graft alloreactive T cell clones were followed in the graft, circulation and bone marrow using bulk TCR-beta CDR3 sequencing. A peak of at least 4% donor T cells among recipient peripheral blood mononuclear cells was the definition used for donor T cell macrochimerism. Alloreactive clones were identified by sequencing pre-transplant mixed lymphocyte reaction products and comparing these products with unstimulated pre-transplant donor and recipient T cells. All recipients received anti-thymocyte globulin induction followed by maintenance tacrolimus and steroids for about three years. The cohort enrolled about two dozen intestinal transplant recipients, one of whom was a retransplant, and a few patients without pretransplant specimens were excluded. Broad study findings and their caveats: GvH clones were detected in recipient bone marrow, and some appeared earlier in ileal mucosa or blood, consistent with an intestinal mucosal origin. The relatively low number and heterogeneity of intestinal transplant patients limited the conclusions. In patients with donor T cell macrochimerism, the allografts had high GvH to HvG T cell clonal ratios. Early after transplant, declines in HvG clones were associated with peak levels of circulating GvH clones.

In regard to this clone: Its cognate antigen has yet to be identified. Nothing much larger sits one base from this clone, and base qualities are not available.

V ends up 5 bases short and J 0 bases short, with an unmatched junction base count of 5. The CDR3 holds 17 amino acids from the cysteine to the phenylalanine. Only CDR3 DNA is held: 51 bases, read in frame from base 1. The protocol used for the library was the immunoSEQ multiplex PCR assay. Adaptive Biotechnologies carried out high-throughput TCR-beta CDR3 sequencing of genomic DNA for most patients. Processing in the source paper ran as follows. Adaptive's ImmunoSEQ software was the source of the TCR sequencing data for about 17 patients, while a few other patients were processed with MiXCR and VDJtools. Because the origin of CDR3 nucleotide sequences shared between donor and recipient could not be assigned, those sequences were removed. Alloreactive clones required at least 2-fold expansion over unstimulated cells and minimum CFSE-low frequency of 0.002% (template counts) or 0.001% (read counts). A clone was considered mappable if detected in the sequenced pre-transplant spleen, lymph node, or MLR CFSE-low populations of the donor or recipient. Cumulative frequency of alloreactive clones was calculated as a percentage of all sequences weighted by copy number. In its TCRdb copy, this immuneACCESS table keeps in-frame sequences only and misses some clones. Where compared with another copy, unresolved V genes explain less than half of these, and the others have no known cause. V and J calls plus clone size are reproduced from that table; the DNA served to infer D and trimming. The sample has about 3,900 clones on record, 85% of them singletons. The top ten clonotypes cover roughly 4.4% of the sample.

Dithiothreitol, EDTA incubations and collagenase D digestion were used to isolate intraepithelial and lamina propria lymphocytes from graft specimens. Serial intestinal graft biopsy specimens collected up to 600 days after transplant underwent bulk TCR-beta sequencing. The chain was built from TRBV6-7 and TRBJ2-6; the central 9 bases match TRBD1. TRBV6-7 belongs to the ORF category, with a function that is uncertain. The source was ileum tissue, collected nearly 670 days after intestinal transplant. This clonotype was obtained from a human patient who received an intestinal transplant, so some T cells may come from the graft donor. The CDR3 has the sequence CASSVRDRASGANVLTF. The DNA is as follows: TGTGCCAGCAGTGTCCGGGACAGGGCCTCTGGGGCCAACGTCCTGACTTTC.